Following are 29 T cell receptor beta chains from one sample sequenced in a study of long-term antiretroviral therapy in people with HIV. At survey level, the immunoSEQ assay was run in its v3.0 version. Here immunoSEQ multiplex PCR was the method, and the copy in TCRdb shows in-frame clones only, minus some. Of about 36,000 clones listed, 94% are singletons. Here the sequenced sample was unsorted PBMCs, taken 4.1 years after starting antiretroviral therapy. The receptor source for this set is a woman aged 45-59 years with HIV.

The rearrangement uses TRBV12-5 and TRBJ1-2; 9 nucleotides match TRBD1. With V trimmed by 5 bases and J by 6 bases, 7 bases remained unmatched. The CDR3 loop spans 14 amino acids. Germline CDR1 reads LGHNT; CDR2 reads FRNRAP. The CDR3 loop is CASGLGTGIHGYTF. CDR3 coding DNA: TGTGCTAGTGGTCTAGGGACAGGGATTCATGGCTACACCTTC.

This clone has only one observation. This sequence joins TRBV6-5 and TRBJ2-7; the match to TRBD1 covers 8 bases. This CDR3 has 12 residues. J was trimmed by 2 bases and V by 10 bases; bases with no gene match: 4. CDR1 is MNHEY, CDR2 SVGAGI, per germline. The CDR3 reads CATAGGTYEQYF. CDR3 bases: TGTGCCACCGCAGGGGGCACCTACGAGCAGTACTTC.

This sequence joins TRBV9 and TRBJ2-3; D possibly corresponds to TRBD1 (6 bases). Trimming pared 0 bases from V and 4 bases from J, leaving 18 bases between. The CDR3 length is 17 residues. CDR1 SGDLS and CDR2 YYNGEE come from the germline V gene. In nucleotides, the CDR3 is TGTGCCAGCAGCGTAGCTGGTGGGGGCAGGGCGGCAGATACGCAGTATTTT. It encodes CASSVAGGGRAADTQYF.

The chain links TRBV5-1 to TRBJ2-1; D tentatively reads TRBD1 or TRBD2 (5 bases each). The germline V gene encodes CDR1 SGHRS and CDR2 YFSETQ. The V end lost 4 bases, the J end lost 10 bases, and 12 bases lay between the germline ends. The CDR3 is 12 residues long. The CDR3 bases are TGCGCCAGCAGCCGGGACGGGGAGGAGCAGTTCTTC. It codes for CASSRDGEEQFF. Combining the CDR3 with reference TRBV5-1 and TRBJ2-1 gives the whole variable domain KAGVTQTPRYLIKTRGQQVTLSCSPISGHRSVSWYQQTPGQGLQFLFEYFSETQRNKGNFPGRFSGRQFSNSRSEMNVSTLELGDSALYLCASSRDGEEQFFGPGTRLTVL.

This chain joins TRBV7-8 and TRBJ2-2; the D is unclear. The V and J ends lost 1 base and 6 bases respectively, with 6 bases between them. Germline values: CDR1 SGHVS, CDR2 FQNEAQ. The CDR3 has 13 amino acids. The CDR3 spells CASSLDPAGELFF. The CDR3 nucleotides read TGTGCCAGCAGCTTAGACCCAGCCGGGGAGCTGTTTTTT. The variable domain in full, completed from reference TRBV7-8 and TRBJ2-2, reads GAGVSQSPRYKVAKRGQDVALRCDPISGHVSLFWYQQALGQGPEFLTYFQNEAQLDKSGLPSDRFFAERPEGSVSTLKIQRTQQEDSAVYLCASSLDPAGELFFGEGSRLTVL.

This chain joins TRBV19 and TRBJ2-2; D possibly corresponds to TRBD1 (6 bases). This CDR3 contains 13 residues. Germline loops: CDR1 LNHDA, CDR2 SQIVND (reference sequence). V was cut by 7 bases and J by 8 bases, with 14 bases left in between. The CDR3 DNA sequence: TGTGCCAGTACCAACAGGGTCGGAGGGGAGCTGTTTTTT. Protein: CASTNRVGGELFF.

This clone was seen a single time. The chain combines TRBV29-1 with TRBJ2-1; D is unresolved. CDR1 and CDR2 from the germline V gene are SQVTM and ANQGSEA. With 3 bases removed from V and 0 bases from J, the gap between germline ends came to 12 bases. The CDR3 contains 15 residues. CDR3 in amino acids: CSVDFGQSSYNEQFF. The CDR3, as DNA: TGCAGCGTTGATTTCGGTCAGAGCTCCTACAATGAGCAGTTCTTC.

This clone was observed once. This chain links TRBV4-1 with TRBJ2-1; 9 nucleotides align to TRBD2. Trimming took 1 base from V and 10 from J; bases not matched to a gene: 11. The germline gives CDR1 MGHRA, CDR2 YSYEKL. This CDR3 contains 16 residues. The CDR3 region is CASSQVDMGLAREQFF. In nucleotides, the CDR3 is TGCGCCAGCAGCCAAGTAGATATGGGACTAGCAAGGGAGCAGTTCTTC.

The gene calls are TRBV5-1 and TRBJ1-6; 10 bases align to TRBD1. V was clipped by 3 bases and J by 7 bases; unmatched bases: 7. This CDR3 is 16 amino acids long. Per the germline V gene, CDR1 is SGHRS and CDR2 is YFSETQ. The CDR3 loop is CASSSDPGQGNSPLHF. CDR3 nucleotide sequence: TGCGCCAGCAGCTCCGACCCGGGACAGGGGAATTCACCCCTCCACTTT.

The CDR3 DNA reads as TGTGCCAGCAGTTACTCGAGCGGAGGAGGCTATGGCTACACCTTC. Translating it yields CASSYSSGGGYGYTF. The chain links TRBV6-6 to TRBJ1-2; the D is unclear. The germline V and J ends were trimmed by 0 bases and 4 bases, with 12 bases remaining between them. Per germline, CDR1 MNHNY and CDR2 SVGAGI (reference sequence). There are 15 residues in the CDR3.

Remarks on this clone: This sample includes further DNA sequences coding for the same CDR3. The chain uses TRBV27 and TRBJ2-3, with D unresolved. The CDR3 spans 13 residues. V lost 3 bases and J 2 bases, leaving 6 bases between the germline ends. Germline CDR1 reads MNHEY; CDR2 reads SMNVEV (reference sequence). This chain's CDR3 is CASSFSSTDTQYF. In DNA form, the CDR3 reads TGTGCCAGCAGTTTTTCCTCCACAGATACGCAGTATTTT.

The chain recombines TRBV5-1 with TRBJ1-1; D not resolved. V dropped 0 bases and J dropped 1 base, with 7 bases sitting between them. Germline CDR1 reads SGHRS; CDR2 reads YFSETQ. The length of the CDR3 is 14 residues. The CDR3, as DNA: TGCGCCAGCAGCTTGGATACAGCGAACACTGAAGCTTTCTTT. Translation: CASSLDTANTEAFF.

CDR3: CASSGAGGSMAEAFF. DNA of the CDR3: TGTGCCAGCAGTGGAGCCGGGGGATCGATGGCTGAAGCTTTCTTT. This sequence joins TRBV2 and TRBJ1-1, with TRBD1 as a possible D gene (5 bases). Trimming stripped 4 bases from V and 6 bases from J, with 18 bases between. Germline loops: CDR1 SNHLY, CDR2 FYNNEI. The CDR3 consists of 15 residues.

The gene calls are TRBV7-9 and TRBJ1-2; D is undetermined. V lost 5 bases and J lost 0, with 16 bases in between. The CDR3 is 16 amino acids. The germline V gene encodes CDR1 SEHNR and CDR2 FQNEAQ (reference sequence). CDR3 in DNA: TGTGCCAGCAGCAAGGTTTCGGGATCAGCTAACTATGGCTACACCTTC. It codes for CASSKVSGSANYGYTF.

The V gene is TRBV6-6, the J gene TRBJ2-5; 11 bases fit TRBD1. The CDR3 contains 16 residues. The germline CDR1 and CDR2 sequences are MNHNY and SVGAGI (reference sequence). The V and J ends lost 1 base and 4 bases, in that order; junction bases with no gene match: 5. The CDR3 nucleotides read TGTGCCAGCAGTTACTATCGGGGACAGGGGGGAGAGACCCAGTACTTC. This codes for CASSYYRGQGGETQYF.

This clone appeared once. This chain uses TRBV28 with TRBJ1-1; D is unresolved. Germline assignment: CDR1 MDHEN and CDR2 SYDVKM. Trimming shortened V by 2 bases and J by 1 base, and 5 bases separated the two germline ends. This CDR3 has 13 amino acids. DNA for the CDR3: TGTGCCAGCAGTTTAACCCCGAACACTGAAGCTTTCTTT. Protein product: CASSLTPNTEAFF.

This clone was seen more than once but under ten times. CDR3 DNA sequence: TGCGCCAGCAGCTTGGCCGGGACAGGGATCACTGAAGCTTTCTTT. Protein sequence: CASSLAGTGITEAFF. The chain is built from TRBV5-1 and TRBJ1-1; 9 positions agree with TRBD1. The CDR3 length is 15 residues. The trim removed 0 bases at V and 4 bases at J, leaving 4 bases unmatched. Germline V gene lookup returns CDR1 SGHRS and CDR2 YFSETQ.

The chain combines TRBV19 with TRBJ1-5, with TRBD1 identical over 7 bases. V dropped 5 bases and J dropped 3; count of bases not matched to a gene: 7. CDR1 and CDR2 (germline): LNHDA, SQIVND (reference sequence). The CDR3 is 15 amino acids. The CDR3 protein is CASSATGYNNQPQHF. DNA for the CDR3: TGTGCCAGTAGTGCGACAGGGTACAACAATCAGCCCCAGCATTTT.

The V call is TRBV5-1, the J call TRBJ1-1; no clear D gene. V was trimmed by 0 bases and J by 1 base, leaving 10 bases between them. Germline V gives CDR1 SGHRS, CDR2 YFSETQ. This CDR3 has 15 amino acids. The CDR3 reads CASSLERAANTEAFF. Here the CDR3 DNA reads TGCGCCAGCAGCTTGGAGAGGGCGGCGAACACTGAAGCTTTCTTT. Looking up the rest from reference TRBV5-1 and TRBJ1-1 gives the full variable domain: KAGVTQTPRYLIKTRGQQVTLSCSPISGHRSVSWYQQTPGQGLQFLFEYFSETQRNKGNFPGRFSGRQFSNSRSEMNVSTLELGDSALYLCASSLERAANTEAFFGQGTRLTVV.

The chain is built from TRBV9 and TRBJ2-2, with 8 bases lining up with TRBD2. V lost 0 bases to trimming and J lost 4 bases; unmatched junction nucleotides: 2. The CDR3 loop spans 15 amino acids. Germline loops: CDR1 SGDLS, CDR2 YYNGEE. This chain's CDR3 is CASSVAGGPTGELFF. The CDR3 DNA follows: TGTGCCAGCAGCGTAGCGGGGGGGCCCACCGGGGAGCTGTTTTTT.

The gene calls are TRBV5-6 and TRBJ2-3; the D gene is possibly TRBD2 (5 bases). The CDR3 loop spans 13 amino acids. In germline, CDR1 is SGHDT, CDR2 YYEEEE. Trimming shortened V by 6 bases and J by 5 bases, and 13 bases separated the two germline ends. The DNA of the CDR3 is TGTGCCAGCAACGAACTAGGGATAGATACGCAGTATTTT. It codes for CASNELGIDTQYF.

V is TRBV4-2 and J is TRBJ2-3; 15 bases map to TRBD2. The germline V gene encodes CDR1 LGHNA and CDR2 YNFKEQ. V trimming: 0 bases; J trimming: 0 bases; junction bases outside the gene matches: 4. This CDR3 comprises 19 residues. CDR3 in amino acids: CASSQEGLAGGGSTDTQYF. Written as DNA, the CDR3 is TGTGCCAGCAGCCAAGAGGGACTAGCGGGGGGCGGGAGCACAGATACGCAGTATTTT.

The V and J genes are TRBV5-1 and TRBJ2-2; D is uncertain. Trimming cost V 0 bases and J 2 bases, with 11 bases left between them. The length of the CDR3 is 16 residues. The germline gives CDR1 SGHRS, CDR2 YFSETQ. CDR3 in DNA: TGCGCCAGCAGCTTGGTGTCTGGTTATAACACCGGGGAGCTGTTTTTT. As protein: CASSLVSGYNTGELFF.

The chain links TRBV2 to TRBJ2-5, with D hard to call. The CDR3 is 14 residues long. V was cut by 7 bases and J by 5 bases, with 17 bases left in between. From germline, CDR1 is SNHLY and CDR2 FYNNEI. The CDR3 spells CASKALRGWETQYF. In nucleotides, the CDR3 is TGTGCCAGCAAGGCCCTTCGTGGGTGGGAGACCCAGTACTTC.

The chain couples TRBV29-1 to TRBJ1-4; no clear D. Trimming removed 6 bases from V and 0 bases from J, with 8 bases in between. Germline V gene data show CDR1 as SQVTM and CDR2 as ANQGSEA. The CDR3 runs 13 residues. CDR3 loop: CSVHDPTNEKLFF. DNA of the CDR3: TGCAGCGTCCATGATCCAACTAATGAAAAACTGTTTTTT.

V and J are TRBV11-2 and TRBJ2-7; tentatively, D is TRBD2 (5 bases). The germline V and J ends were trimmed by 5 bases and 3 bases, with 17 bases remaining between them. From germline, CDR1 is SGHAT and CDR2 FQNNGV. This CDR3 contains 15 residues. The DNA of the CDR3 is TGTGCCAGCAGCCCCTCGCTCGGGGATTTCTACGAGCAGTACTTC. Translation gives CASSPSLGDFYEQYF.

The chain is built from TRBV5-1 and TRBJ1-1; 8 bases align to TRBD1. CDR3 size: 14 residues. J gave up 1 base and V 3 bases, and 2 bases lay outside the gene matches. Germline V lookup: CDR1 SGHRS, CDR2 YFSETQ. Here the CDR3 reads CASSSQGANTEAFF. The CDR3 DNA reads TGCGCCAGCAGCTCGCAGGGGGCGAACACTGAAGCTTTCTTT. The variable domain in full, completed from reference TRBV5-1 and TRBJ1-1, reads KAGVTQTPRYLIKTRGQQVTLSCSPISGHRSVSWYQQTPGQGLQFLFEYFSETQRNKGNFPGRFSGRQFSNSRSEMNVSTLELGDSALYLCASSSQGANTEAFFGQGTRLTVV.

CDR3: CAISEYQEQFF. In nucleotides, the CDR3 is TGTGCCATCAGTGAGTATCAAGAGCAGTTCTTC. The V gene is TRBV10-3, the J gene TRBJ2-1; D gene uncertain. There are 11 residues in the CDR3. Germline loops: CDR1 ENHRY, CDR2 SYGVKD. Trimming removed 1 base from V and 10 bases from J, with 5 bases in between.

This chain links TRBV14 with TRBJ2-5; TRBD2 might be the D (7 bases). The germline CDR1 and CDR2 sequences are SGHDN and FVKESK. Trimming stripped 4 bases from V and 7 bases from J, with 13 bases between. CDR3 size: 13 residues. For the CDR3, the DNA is TGTGCCAGCAGCCCCGCGGGGGCTGGGACCCAGTACTTC. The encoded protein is CASSPAGAGTQYF.